The clone carrying this T cell receptor (beta chain) was counted a few times. The antigen remains undetermined. V gave up 3 bases and J gave up 5 bases; unmatched junction bases: 16. CDR3 length equals 19 residues. CDR1 MGHDK and CDR2 SYGVNS come from the germline V gene. The data are from a study of T-cell memory formation after mild COVID-19. Regarding the study as a whole: Cross-reactive memory apparently joined, as some responding clones appeared in pre-infection memory. The second-wave clones peaking on day 37 were not confirmed as SARS-CoV-2-specific. Clones that got smaller from day 15 to 85 had even CD4/CD8, while clones growing later tipped toward CD4+.

TCRdb reprocessed the 5' RACE reads with MiXCR, giving one entry per CDR3 protein. The sample includes 100,000 to 130,000 distinct CDR3 sequences, approximately 15% of them seen just once. The sequencing input was PBMCs or a T cell subset sorted from them (not recorded which). The chain combines TRBV25-1 with TRBJ2-2, with 9 bases lining up with TRBD1. The source of this sequence is a man younger than 35 who had mild COVID-19 (a few samples of this study predate the infection). Cell type and time point are not known. CDR3 amino acids: CASSESGRRGTGSTGELFF. CDR3 bases: TGTGCCAGCAGTGAGTCCGGGCGGAGAGGGACAGGGTCTACCGGGGAGCTGTTTTTT.